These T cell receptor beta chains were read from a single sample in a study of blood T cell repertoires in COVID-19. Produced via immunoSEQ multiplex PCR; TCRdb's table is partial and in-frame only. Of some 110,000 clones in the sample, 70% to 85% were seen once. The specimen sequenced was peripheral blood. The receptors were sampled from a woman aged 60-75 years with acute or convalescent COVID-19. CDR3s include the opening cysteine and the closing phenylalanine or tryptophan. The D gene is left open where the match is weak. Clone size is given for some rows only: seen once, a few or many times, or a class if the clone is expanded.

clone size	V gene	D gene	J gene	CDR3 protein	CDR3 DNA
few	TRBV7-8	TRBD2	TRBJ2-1	CASRGTSGTAEQFF	TGTGCCAGCAGGGGGACTAGCGGGACCGCTGAGCAGTTCTTC
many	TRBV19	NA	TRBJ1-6	CASRRGSNSPLHF	TGTGCCAGTAGAAGGGGGTCCAATTCACCCCTCCACTTT
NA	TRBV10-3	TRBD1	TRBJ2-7	CATSGQGLHEQYF	TGTGCCACCTCCGGACAGGGTTTGCACGAGCAGTACTTC
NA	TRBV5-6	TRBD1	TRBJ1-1	CASSLKSGTANTEAFF	TGTGCCAGCAGCTTGAAATCTGGGACAGCAAACACTGAAGCTTTCTTT
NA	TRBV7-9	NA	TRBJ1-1	CASSGGAEAFF	TGTGCCAGCAGCGGAGGGGCTGAAGCTTTCTTT
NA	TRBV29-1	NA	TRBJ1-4	CSVRLPSGEKLFF	TGCAGCGTTAGGCTCCCATCGGGTGAAAAACTGTTTTTT
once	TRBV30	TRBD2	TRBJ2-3	CAWSTGTRGTTQYF	TGTGCCTGGAGTACCGGGACTAGAGGTACTACGCAGTATTTT
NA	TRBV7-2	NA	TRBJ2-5	CASSRTGALETQYF	TGTGCCAGCAGCCGCACAGGCGCTCTAGAGACCCAGTACTTC
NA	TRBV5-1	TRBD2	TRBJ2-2	CASSLSLAGTEGELFF	TGCGCCAGCAGCTTGTCACTAGCGGGGACGGAGGGGGAGCTGTTTTTT
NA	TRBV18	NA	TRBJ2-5	CASSRSRSGQETQYF	TGTGCCAGCTCACGATCACGTAGCGGCCAAGAGACCCAGTACTTC
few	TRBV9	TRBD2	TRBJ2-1	CASSVTSGGRNEQFF	TGTGCCAGCAGCGTCACTAGCGGGGGTAGGAATGAGCAGTTCTTC
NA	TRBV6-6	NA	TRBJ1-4	CASSYSMAANEKLFF	TGTGCCAGCAGTTACTCGATGGCAGCTAATGAAAAACTGTTTTTT
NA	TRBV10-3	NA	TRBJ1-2	CAISELDKNNYGYTF	TGTGCCATCAGTGAGTTGGACAAAAACAACTATGGCTACACCTTC
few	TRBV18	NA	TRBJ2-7	CASSQDLGIYEQYF	TGTGCCAGCTCACAGGACTTGGGTATCTACGAGCAGTACTTC
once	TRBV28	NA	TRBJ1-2	CASSPTDGYTF	TGTGCCAGCAGCCCGACTGATGGCTACACCTTC
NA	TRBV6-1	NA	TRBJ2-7	CASSEAGGGYEQYF	TGTGCCAGCAGTGAAGCTGGGGGCGGGTACGAGCAGTACTTC
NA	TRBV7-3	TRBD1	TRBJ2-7	CASSDQSGGIVYF	TGTGCCAGCAGCGACCAATCAGGGGGCATTGTATACTTC
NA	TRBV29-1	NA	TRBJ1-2	CSVARQGPYGYTF	TGCAGCGTTGCCCGGCAGGGCCCCTATGGCTACACCTTC
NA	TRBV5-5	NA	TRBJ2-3	CASSPQASRTDTQYF	TGTGCCAGCAGCCCCCAAGCCTCCCGCACAGATACGCAGTATTTT
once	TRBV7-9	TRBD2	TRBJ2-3	CASSSISGGAADTQYF	TGTGCCAGCAGTTCTATTAGCGGGGGGGCCGCAGATACGCAGTATTTT
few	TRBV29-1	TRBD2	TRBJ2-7	CSVGGVLADSYEQYF	TGCAGCGTTGGCGGAGTGCTAGCGGACTCCTACGAGCAGTACTTC
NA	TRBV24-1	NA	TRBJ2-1	CATSDFRDEQFF	TGTGCCACCAGTGATTTTAGAGATGAGCAGTTCTTC